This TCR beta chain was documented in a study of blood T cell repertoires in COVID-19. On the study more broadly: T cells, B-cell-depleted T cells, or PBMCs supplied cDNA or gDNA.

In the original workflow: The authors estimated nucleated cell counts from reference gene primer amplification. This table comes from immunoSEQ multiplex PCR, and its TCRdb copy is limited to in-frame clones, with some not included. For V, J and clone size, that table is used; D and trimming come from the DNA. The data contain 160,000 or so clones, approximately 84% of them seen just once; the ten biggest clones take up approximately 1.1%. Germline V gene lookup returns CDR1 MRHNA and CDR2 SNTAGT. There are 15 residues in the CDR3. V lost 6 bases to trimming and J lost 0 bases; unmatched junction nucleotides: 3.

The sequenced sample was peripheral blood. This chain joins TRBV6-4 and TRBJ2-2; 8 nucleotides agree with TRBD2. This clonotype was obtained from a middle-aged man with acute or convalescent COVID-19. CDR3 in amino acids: CASSPLAANTGELFF. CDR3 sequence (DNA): TGTGCCAGCAGCCCACTAGCGGCGAACACCGGGGAGCTGTTTTTT.